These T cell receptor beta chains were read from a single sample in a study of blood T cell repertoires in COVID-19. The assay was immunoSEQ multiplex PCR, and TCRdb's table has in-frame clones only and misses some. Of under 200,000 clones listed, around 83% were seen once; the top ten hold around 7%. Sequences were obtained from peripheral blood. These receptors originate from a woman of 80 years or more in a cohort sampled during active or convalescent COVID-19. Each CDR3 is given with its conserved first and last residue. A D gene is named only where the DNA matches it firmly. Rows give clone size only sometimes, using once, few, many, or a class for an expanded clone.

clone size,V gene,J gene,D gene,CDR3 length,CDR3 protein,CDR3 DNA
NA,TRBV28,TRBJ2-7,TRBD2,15,CASSPSGVNTYEQYF,TGTGCCAGCAGCCCTAGCGGGGTCAATACCTACGAGCAGTACTTC
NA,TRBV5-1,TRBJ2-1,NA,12,CASSRLVNEQFF,TGCGCCAGCAGCAGACTAGTTAATGAGCAGTTCTTC
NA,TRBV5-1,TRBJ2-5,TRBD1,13,CASSWDSPETQYF,TGCGCCAGCAGCTGGGACAGCCCGGAGACCCAGTACTTC
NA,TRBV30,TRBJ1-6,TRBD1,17,CAWSQGASSSYNSPLHF,TGTGCCTGGAGTCAGGGGGCGAGCAGCTCCTATAATTCACCCCTCCACTTT
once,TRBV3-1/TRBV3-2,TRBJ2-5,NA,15,CASSSVGGSGWTQYF,TGTGCCAGCAGCTCAGTAGGCGGGTCGGGGTGGACCCAGTACTTC
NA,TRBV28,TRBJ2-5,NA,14,CASSTPISLETQYF,TGTGCCAGCAGCACCCCCATTAGTTTGGAGACCCAGTACTTC
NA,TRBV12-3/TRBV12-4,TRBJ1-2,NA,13,CASSLETIYGYTF,TGTGCCAGTTCCCTAGAGACCATCTATGGCTACACCTTC
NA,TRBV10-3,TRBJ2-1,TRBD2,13,CAISGEGWGVLFF,TGTGCCATCTCGGGGGAGGGTTGGGGAGTATTGTTCTTC
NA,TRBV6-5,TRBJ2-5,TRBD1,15,CASSYSDRAVETQYF,TGTGCCAGCAGTTACTCGGACAGGGCTGTTGAGACCCAGTACTTC
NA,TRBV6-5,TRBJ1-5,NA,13,CASRSQVGQPQHF,TGTGCCAGCAGATCCCAGGTGGGTCAGCCCCAGCATTTT
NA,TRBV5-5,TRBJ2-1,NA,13,CASNPRGYNEQFF,TGTGCCAGCAACCCCCGGGGTTACAATGAGCAGTTCTTC
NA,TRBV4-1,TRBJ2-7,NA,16,CASSQEYGGLPYEQYF,TGCGCCAGCAGCCAAGAATACGGGGGTCTACCCTACGAGCAGTACTTC
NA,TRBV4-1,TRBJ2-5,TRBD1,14,CASSVDRARETQYF,TGCGCCAGCAGCGTTGACAGGGCGAGAGAGACCCAGTACTTC
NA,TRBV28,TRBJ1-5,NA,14,CASSQWGGGQPQHF,TGTGCCAGCAGCCAGTGGGGGGGAGGGCAGCCCCAGCATTTT
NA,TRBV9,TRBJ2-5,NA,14,CASSVTANQETQYF,TGTGCCAGCAGCGTGACAGCCAACCAAGAGACCCAGTACTTC
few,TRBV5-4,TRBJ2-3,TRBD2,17,CASSLPPSGGESATQYF,TGTGCCAGCAGCTTACCTCCTAGCGGGGGAGAGTCGGCTACGCAGTATTTT
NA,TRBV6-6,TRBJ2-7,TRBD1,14,CASSGPGQVYEQYF,TGTGCCAGCAGTGGCCCGGGACAGGTCTACGAGCAGTACTTC
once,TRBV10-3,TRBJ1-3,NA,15,CAISEGQGAGNTIYF,TGTGCCATCAGTGAAGGGCAGGGCGCTGGAAACACCATATATTTT
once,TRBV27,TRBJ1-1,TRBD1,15,CASSLATGGSTEAFF,TGTGCCAGCAGTTTAGCAACAGGGGGCTCCACTGAAGCTTTCTTT
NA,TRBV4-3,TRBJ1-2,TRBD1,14,CASSLSGQGYGYTF,TGCGCCAGCAGCCTATCCGGACAGGGCTATGGCTACACCTTC
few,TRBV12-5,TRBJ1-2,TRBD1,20,CASGSLGRGVRGYGNYGYTF,TGTGCTAGTGGCTCCCTTGGTCGTGGGGTCAGGGGGTACGGTAACTATGGCTACACCTTC
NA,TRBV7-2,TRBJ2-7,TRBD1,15,CASSFRTGGTYEQYF,TGTGCCAGCAGCTTCAGGACAGGGGGGACCTACGAGCAGTACTTC
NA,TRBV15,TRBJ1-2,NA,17,CATSRPLTELFNYGYTF,TGTGCCACCAGCAGACCCCTGACAGAGCTATTTAACTATGGCTACACCTTC
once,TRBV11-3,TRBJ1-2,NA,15,CASSLERRVTYGYTF,TGTGCCAGCAGCTTAGAAAGACGGGTAACCTATGGCTACACCTTC
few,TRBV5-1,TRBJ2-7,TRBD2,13,CASSLAGSYEQYF,TGCGCCAGCAGTCTAGCGGGGAGCTACGAGCAGTACTTC
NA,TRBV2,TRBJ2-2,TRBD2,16,CASSGLAGGATGELFF,TGTGCCAGCAGTGGACTAGCGGGGGGTGCCACCGGGGAGCTGTTTTTT
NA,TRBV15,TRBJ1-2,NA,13,CATSSRSGGGYTF,TGTGCCACCAGCAGTAGGTCAGGAGGAGGCTACACCTTC
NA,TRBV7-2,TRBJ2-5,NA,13,CASSLARAETQYF,TGTGCCAGCAGCTTAGCCAGGGCAGAGACCCAGTACTTC
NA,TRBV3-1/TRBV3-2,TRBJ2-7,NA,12,CASSRVRHEQYF,TGTGCCAGCAGCCGTGTGCGTCACGAGCAGTACTTC
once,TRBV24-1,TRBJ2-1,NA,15,CATSDPGPNYNEQFF,TGTGCCACCAGTGACCCTGGGCCTAACTACAATGAGCAGTTCTTC
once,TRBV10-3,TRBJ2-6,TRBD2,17,CATQSLAGLSGANVLTF,TGTGCCACCCAGTCCCTAGCGGGACTCTCTGGGGCCAACGTCCTGACTTTC
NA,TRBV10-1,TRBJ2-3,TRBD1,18,CASSERRGQGVSGDTQYF,TGCGCCAGCAGTGAGAGAAGGGGACAGGGGGTCAGCGGAGATACGCAGTATTTT
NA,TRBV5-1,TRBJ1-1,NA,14,CASSLEGVASEAFF,TGCGCCAGCAGCTTGGAGGGAGTTGCTTCCGAAGCTTTCTTT
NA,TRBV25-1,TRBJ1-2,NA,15,CASSGDRVTNYGYTF,TGTGCCAGCAGTGGAGACAGAGTTACTAACTATGGCTACACCTTC
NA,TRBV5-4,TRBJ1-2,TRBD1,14,CASSQGQLIYGYTF,TGTGCCAGCAGCCAGGGACAGCTTATCTATGGCTACACCTTC